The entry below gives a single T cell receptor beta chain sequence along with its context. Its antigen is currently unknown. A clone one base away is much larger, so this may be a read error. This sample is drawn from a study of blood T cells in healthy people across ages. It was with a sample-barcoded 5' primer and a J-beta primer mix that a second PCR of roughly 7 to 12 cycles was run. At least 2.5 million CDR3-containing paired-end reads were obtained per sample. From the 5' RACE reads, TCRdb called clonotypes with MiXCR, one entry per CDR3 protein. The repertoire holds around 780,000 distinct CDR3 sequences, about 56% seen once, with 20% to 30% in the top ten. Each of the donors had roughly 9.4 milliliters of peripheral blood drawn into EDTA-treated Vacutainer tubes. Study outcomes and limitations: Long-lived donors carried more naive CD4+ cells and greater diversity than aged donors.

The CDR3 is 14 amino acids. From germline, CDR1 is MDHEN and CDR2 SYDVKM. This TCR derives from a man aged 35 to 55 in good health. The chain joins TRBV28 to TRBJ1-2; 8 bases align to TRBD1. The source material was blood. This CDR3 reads CASRRQGSNSGYTF. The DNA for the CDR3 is TGTGCCAGCAGGAGACAGGGGTCCAACTCTGGCTACACCTTC.